The 18 T cell receptor beta chains presented below share a single source sample, sequenced in a study of blood T cell repertoires in COVID-19. Libraries were prepared by immunoSEQ multiplex PCR; TCRdb keeps only in-frame clonotypes and omits some of them. Of around 200,000 clones in the sample, more than 70% were seen once. Material: peripheral blood. The receptors originated from a man aged 40-55 years with active or convalescent COVID-19.

In its sample, this clone was seen once. The chain recombines TRBV29-1 with TRBJ2-3; 8 bases match TRBD2. The germline gives CDR1 SQVTM, CDR2 ANQGSEA. The V and J ends lost 6 bases and 3 bases, in that order; junction bases with no gene match: 8. The CDR3 totals 14 residues. The CDR3 region has the DNA TGCAGCGTGGGGCTAGCGGGTCGGACAGATACGCAGTATTTT. Translating it yields CSVGLAGRTDTQYF.

The chain uses TRBV5-1 and TRBJ1-2; 10 nucleotides agree with TRBD1. The CDR3 sequence is 15 residues long. From germline, CDR1 is SGHRS and CDR2 YFSETQ. The V segment lost 5 bases and the J segment 1 base; nucleotides outside the gene matches: 5. Here the CDR3 DNA reads TGCGCCAGCAGTTTTGGGACAGGGGTTAACTATGGCTACACCTTC. This codes for CASSFGTGVNYGYTF.

CDR3: CAIAPGQDYGYTF. The CDR3 nucleotides are TGTGCCATCGCGCCGGGACAGGACTATGGCTACACCTTC. This chain connects TRBV10-3 to TRBJ1-2; 8 nucleotides align to TRBD1. V lost 8 bases and J lost 3; bases outside the gene matches: 5. The CDR3 is 13 residues long. Per germline, CDR1 ENHRY and CDR2 SYGVKD.

This chain links TRBV14 with TRBJ1-3, with TRBD1 matching 8 bases. CDR3 length: 18 residues. V lost 1 base, J lost 0 bases, and 8 bases stayed unmatched. In germline, CDR1 is SGHDN, CDR2 FVKESK. The CDR3 DNA sequence: TGTGCCAGCAGCCAAGTGCGGCAGGGGGCCTACTCTGGAAACACCATATATTTT. Translating it yields CASSQVRQGAYSGNTIYF.

This chain uses TRBV5-4 with TRBJ1-1; D is unclear. The germline CDR1 and CDR2 sequences are SGHNT and YYREEE (reference sequence). Trimming left V 4 bases short and J 4 bases short, with 11 bases between. The CDR3 consists of 13 residues. In DNA, the CDR3 is TGTGCCAGCAGCGGCCAGGTGGTCACTGAAGCTTTCTTT. Amino acid sequence: CASSGQVVTEAFF.

This clone showed up just a few times. The gene calls are TRBV5-1 and TRBJ1-4, with D unclear. V lost 0 bases and J 2 bases, leaving 5 bases between the germline ends. The CDR3 consists of 14 residues. The germline CDR1 and CDR2 sequences are SGHRS and YFSETQ. DNA for the CDR3: TGCGCCAGCAGCTTGGAACAGACTAATGAAAAACTGTTTTTT. Translating it yields CASSLEQTNEKLFF.

The chain carries TRBV30 and TRBJ2-2; 9 positions match TRBD1. The CDR3 extends over 15 amino acids. Germline lookup yields CDR1 GTSNPN and CDR2 SVGIG (reference sequence). V trimming: 2 bases; J trimming: 5 bases; junction bases outside the gene matches: 6. CDR3 residues: CAWSMGQGWTGELFF. The CDR3 DNA sequence: TGTGCCTGGAGTATGGGACAGGGATGGACCGGGGAGCTGTTTTTT.

V gene TRBV12-5 combines with J gene TRBJ1-3; TRBD1 matches at 8 bases. V trimming: 5 bases; J trimming: 3 bases; junction bases outside the gene matches: 9. This CDR3 spans 16 amino acids. Germline loops: CDR1 LGHNT, CDR2 FRNRAP. CDR3 region: CASGPHNRGNGNTIYF. CDR3 sequence (DNA): TGTGCTAGTGGTCCCCATAACAGGGGGAATGGAAACACCATATATTTT.

The chain couples TRBV28 to TRBJ1-2; 11 positions agree with TRBD1. The V segment lost 5 bases and the J segment 8 bases; nucleotides outside the gene matches: 7. Germline V gene data show CDR1 as MDHEN and CDR2 as SYDVKM. The CDR3 runs 14 residues. The DNA for the CDR3 is TGTGCCAGCAGTCATGGGGACAGGGGGACCGGCTACACCTTC. Translated: CASSHGDRGTGYTF.

This clone was seen once. V gene TRBV5-6 combines with J gene TRBJ2-3; 10 bases are shared with TRBD1. Trimming removed 3 bases from V and 5 bases from J; junction bases left unmatched: 6. The CDR3 is 15 residues long. CDR1 and CDR2 (germline): SGHDT, YYEEEE. The CDR3 loop reads CASSYWTGGGDTQYF. CDR3 nucleotide sequence: TGTGCCAGCAGCTACTGGACAGGGGGAGGAGATACGCAGTATTTT.

This chain connects TRBV18 to TRBJ2-2; TRBD1 matches at 7 bases. CDR1 and CDR2 from the germline V gene are KGHSH and LQKENI. The CDR3 is 16 amino acids. Trimming at V came to 2 bases and at J to 5 bases, leaving 8 bases not matched to a gene. The CDR3 DNA sequence: TGTGCCAGCTCACCAAGCAGACAGGGCGAGACCGGGGAGCTGTTTTTT. This codes for CASSPSRQGETGELFF.

The chain is built from TRBV2 and TRBJ2-1; D is possibly TRBD2 (6 bases). The V and J ends lost 5 bases and 2 bases respectively, with 13 bases between them. Germline V CDR1 and CDR2: SNHLY, FYNNEI. This CDR3 contains 15 residues. CDR3 in amino acids: CASSYPGTPYNEQFF. The CDR3 DNA reads as TGTGCCAGCAGTTACCCCGGGACTCCCTACAATGAGCAGTTCTTC.

This chain joins TRBV2 and TRBJ1-5, with a tentative D call TRBD1 (5 bases). The germline V gene has CDR1 SNHLY and CDR2 FYNNEI. This CDR3 has 14 amino acids. V was trimmed by 5 bases and J by 3 bases, leaving 11 bases between them. CDR3 bases: TGTGCCAGCAGTAACCGGGACTACAATCAGCCCCAGCATTTT. Residues: CASSNRDYNQPQHF.

This chain uses TRBV7-8 with TRBJ2-1; D is undetermined. This CDR3 has 14 residues. Germline CDR1 SGHVS, CDR2 FQNEAQ. Trimming removed 7 bases from V and 6 bases from J, with 16 bases in between. CDR3 residues: CASTPTRRLNEQFF. As DNA, the CDR3 is TGTGCCAGCACTCCAACCCGGAGACTCAATGAGCAGTTCTTC.

This clone appeared a single time. J is TRBJ2-7 and V is TRBV11-3, with no clear D. This CDR3 contains 11 residues. V was clipped by 8 bases and J by 3 bases, with 8 bases between them. Germline CDR1 and CDR2: SGHNT and YENEEA. CDR3 in amino acids: CASQLYYEQYF. The CDR3 nucleotides are TGTGCCAGCCAACTTTACTACGAGCAGTACTTC.

The chain combines TRBV6-5 with TRBJ2-3, with a weak D call TRBD2 (5 bases). V was cut by 6 bases and J by 2 bases, with 9 bases left in between. This CDR3 spans 13 amino acids. Germline V gene lookup returns CDR1 MNHEY and CDR2 SVGAGI. CDR3 bases: TGTGCCAGCAGGGACGGGGACACAGATACGCAGTATTTT. Its translation: CASRDGDTDTQYF.

This clone was counted only a few times. The rearrangement joins TRBV7-2 to TRBJ1-3; no definite D call. CDR1 and CDR2 from the germline V gene are SGHTA and FQGNSA. The CDR3 is 16 residues long. Trimming left V 0 bases short and J 0 bases short, with 9 bases between. The CDR3 protein is CASSLASGFSGNTIYF. Written as DNA, the CDR3 is TGTGCCAGCAGCTTAGCATCAGGTTTCTCTGGAAACACCATATATTTT.

This chain connects TRBV5-6 to TRBJ1-4; a possible D gene is TRBD1 (5 bases). Trimming stripped 3 bases from V and 8 bases from J, with 14 bases between. Germline V CDR1 and CDR2: SGHDT, YYEEEE. The CDR3 extends over 14 amino acids. CDR3 in amino acids: CASSSGTVGEKLFF. CDR3 coding DNA: TGTGCCAGCAGCTCCGGGACTGTGGGGGAAAAACTGTTTTTT. Together with reference TRBV5-6 and TRBJ1-4, the CDR3 gives the full variable domain: DAGVTQSPTHLIKTRGQQVTLRCSPKSGHDTVSWYQQALGQGPQFIFQYYEEEERQRGNFPDRFSGHQFPNYSSELNVNALLLGDSALYLCASSSGTVGEKLFFGSGTQLSVL.